This T cell receptor (beta chain) is drawn from a study of shared clonotypes between healthy human individuals. Study-level background: Ranging from 18 to 49 in age, donors were a couple of women and a few men.

V was cut by 5 bases and J by 5 bases, with 13 bases left in between. Germline assignment: CDR1 SGHRS and CDR2 YFSETQ. This CDR3 has 14 residues. TCRdb's copy holds only in-frame clones and misses some; the assay was immunoSEQ multiplex PCR. The sample lists about 800,000 clones, 95% to 97% seen once, with less than 0.25% in the top ten. Notes on the study in general: Clonotype sharing among donors was expected to depend on sequencing depth. Memory subsets generally showed smaller estimated richness than naive subsets did. With several donors compared, around 5% of naive CD4 clonotypes were shared.

Cells designated naive CD8 were CD45RO-negative and were positively selected for CCR7, with terminally differentiated effector memory CD45RA+ cells excluded. Comments on this clone: The target antigen is unknown.

The specimen was naive CD8+ T cells sorted from blood. This clonotype was obtained from a man under 40 in good health. The chain links TRBV5-1 to TRBJ2-2; D may be TRBD2 (5 bases). The CDR3 DNA reads as TGCGCCAGCAGAGAGACTCCGGGAACCGGGGAGCTGTTTTTT. Its translation: CASRETPGTGELFF.